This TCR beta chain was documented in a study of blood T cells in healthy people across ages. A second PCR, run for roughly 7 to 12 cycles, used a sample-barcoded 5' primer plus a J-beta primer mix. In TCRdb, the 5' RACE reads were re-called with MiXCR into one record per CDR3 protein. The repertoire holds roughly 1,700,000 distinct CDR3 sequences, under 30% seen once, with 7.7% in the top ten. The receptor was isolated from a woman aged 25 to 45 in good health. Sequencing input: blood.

The DNA of the CDR3 is TGCGCCAGCAGCTTAGAGCCTCAGAACACTGAAGCTTTCTTT. The encoded protein is CASSLEPQNTEAFF. The chain is built from TRBV5-1 and TRBJ1-1; D gene unclear. V lost 2 bases and J 1 base, leaving 9 bases between the germline ends. This CDR3 contains 14 residues. In germline, CDR1 is SGHRS, CDR2 YFSETQ.